Sequencing of this T cell receptor (beta chain) was carried out in a study of cytomegalovirus exposure and HLA in healthy donors. Whole-study context: In a previous analysis, around 120 million unique TCR beta sequences were found from 150 million to 200 million T cells. General study results and limits: From TCR beta sequences, most subjects' HLA-A and HLA-B alleles were reportedly predicted accurately. Later analysis placed DRB1 highest and HLA-C lowest in TCR association rates, which differed by HLA locus. Rare TCR sequences dominated, though some public TCRs recurred in many donors.

60 Vbeta and 13 Jbeta primers were used in PCR. The assay was immunoSEQ multiplex PCR, and TCRdb's table has in-frame clones only and misses some. The top ten hold roughly 8% of the sample, which has over 65,000 clones, less than 80% seen once. From germline, CDR1 is SSHAT and CDR2 FNYEAQ (reference sequence). The CDR3 has 14 residues. Regarding this clone: As yet, its antigen is unknown. A junction boundary mismatches the germline segment, possibly from a read error.

The origin of this receptor is a man aged 55 to 70 in good health and CMV-seropositive. The chain recombines TRBV7-7 with TRBJ2-5; TRBD1 agrees at 11 bases. The sequenced material came from PBMCs. The CDR3 DNA is TGTGCTAGCAGCTGGGACAGGGGGCAAGAGACCCAGTACTTC. It is translated as CASSWDRGQETQYF.